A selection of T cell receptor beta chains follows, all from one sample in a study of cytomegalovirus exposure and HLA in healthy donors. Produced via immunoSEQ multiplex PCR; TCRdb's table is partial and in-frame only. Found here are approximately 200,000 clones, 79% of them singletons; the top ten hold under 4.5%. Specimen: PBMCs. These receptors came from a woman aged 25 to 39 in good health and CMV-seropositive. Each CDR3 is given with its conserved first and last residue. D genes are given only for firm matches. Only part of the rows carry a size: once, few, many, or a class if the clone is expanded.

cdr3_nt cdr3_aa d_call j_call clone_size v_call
TGTGCCAGCAGCTTAGGTGCGGCAGCCTACGAGCAGTACTTC CASSLGAAAYEQYF - TRBJ2-7 once TRBV11-2
TGTGCCTGGAGTGACGGGACAGGGGAGGCGTCCTACAATGAGCAGTTCTTC CAWSDGTGEASYNEQFF TRBD1 TRBJ2-1 - TRBV30
TGTGCCAGCAGTGGAGCCGCGACCGGGACTGGGTACACCTTC CASSGAATGTGYTF - TRBJ1-2 - TRBV6-1
TGTGCCAGCAGCTTAGATGGCACTAGCGGGTACTACAATGAGCAGTTCTTC CASSLDGTSGYYNEQFF TRBD2 TRBJ2-1 - TRBV11-2
TGTGCCAGCTCACCCTCCAGGACGGGGGGAGAGCAGTACTTC CASSPSRTGGEQYF TRBD2 TRBJ2-7 few TRBV18
TGCGCCAGCAGCTTAGGACAGTACGAAAACACAGATACGCAGTATTTT CASSLGQYENTDTQYF - TRBJ2-3 - TRBV5-1
TGTGCCAGCAGCTTAATTGATCAGGGGGGTTACGAGCAGTACTTC CASSLIDQGGYEQYF - TRBJ2-7 - TRBV11-3
TGCAGCGTTGAAGATCGCGGGTTATCGGCTGAAGCTTTCTTT CSVEDRGLSAEAFF - TRBJ1-1 - TRBV29-1
TGTGCCAGCAGGGAGACAGGGTCGGAAGGCTACACCTTC CASRETGSEGYTF TRBD1 TRBJ1-2 - TRBV25-1
TGCGCCAGCAGTCAAAGGACTGGGGCTTTCTTT CASSQRTGAFF - TRBJ1-1 - TRBV23-1
TGTGCCAGCAGTTCCACACCGTTCAATCAGCCCCAGCATTTT CASSSTPFNQPQHF - TRBJ1-5 once TRBV6-5
TGTGCCAGCAGCGGGAGGGACACTCAAGTGGGCGAGCAGTACTTC CASSGRDTQVGEQYF - TRBJ2-7 - TRBV7-9
TGTGCCAGCGTCGGGGAGAGACAGGGCTCCTACGAGCAGTACTTC CASVGERQGSYEQYF TRBD1 TRBJ2-7 - TRBV6-6
TGTGCCAGCAGCCTTGGGACAGGGTTCAACGAGCAGTACTTC CASSLGTGFNEQYF TRBD1 TRBJ2-7 - TRBV7-6
TGTGCCAGCAAACTGGGGCAGAACAATGAGCAGTTCTTC CASKLGQNNEQFF - TRBJ2-1 - TRBV6-5
TGTGCCAGCAGTTACCATTCGGGACTAGGCACTGAAGCTTTCTTT CASSYHSGLGTEAFF - TRBJ1-1 - TRBV6-5
TGTGCCAGCAGCTTAATCAGCAGTCCGGGAGGCCCCTACGAGCAGTACTTC CASSLISSPGGPYEQYF TRBD2 TRBJ2-7 few TRBV7-9
TGTGCCAGCACCACACAGGGTTTCCCCTACGAGCAGTACTTC CASTTQGFPYEQYF - TRBJ2-7 - TRBV2
TGTGCCAGCAGCTATGGACAGGGAGGGCACAATGAGCAGTTCTTC CASSYGQGGHNEQFF - TRBJ2-1 - TRBV7-7
TGTGCCAGCAGTTCCCCCGGGACTAGCAACGAGCAGTACTTC CASSSPGTSNEQYF TRBD2 TRBJ2-7 - TRBV6-6
TGCGCCAGCAGCCAAGTTGCGGGGGGGGTGCACCTAGGCACTGAAGCTTTCTTT CASSQVAGGVHLGTEAFF - TRBJ1-1 - TRBV4-1
TGCGCCAGCAGCCTAACCGGGACAGGGCCCTACGAGCAGTACTTC CASSLTGTGPYEQYF TRBD1 TRBJ2-7 - TRBV4-1
TGTGCCAGTAGTATTATGTTCGAGACTAGCGGGAGGGCCTACACCGGGGAGCTGTTTTTT CASSIMFETSGRAYTGELFF TRBD2 TRBJ2-2 - TRBV19
TGTGCCAGCTCACCGAACTTGGGACAGGTTTCATTCGGGAACACCATATATTTT CASSPNLGQVSFGNTIYF TRBD1 TRBJ1-3 - TRBV18
TGCGCCAGCAGCAACGGGGGGGTTGGGGCCAACGTCCTGACTTTC CASSNGGVGANVLTF TRBD2 TRBJ2-6 - TRBV4-3
TGTGCCAGCAGTTCCACTAGGGGCTACACCTTC CASSSTRGYTF - TRBJ1-2 - TRBV6-5
TGTGCCAGCAGCCCGGACAGGATGAACACTGAAGCTTTCTTT CASSPDRMNTEAFF TRBD1 TRBJ1-1 - TRBV4-2
TGTGCCTGGAGTTCTGGACAGGGGGCCTACGAGCAGTACTTC CAWSSGQGAYEQYF TRBD1 TRBJ2-7 - TRBV30